The 31 T cell receptor beta chains below were found in one sample sequenced in a study of cytomegalovirus exposure and HLA in healthy donors. 13 Jbeta primers and 60 Vbeta primers were used for the PCR. Profiled with immunoSEQ multiplex PCR; TCRdb holds only in-frame clones, not every one. This sample's table reports over 100,000 clones. The sequenced sample was PBMCs. The receptors come from a woman between 40 and 55 years old in good health and CMV-seropositive.

The chain joins TRBV7-3 to TRBJ2-7, with TRBD1 as a possible D gene (5 bases). The CDR3 contains 13 residues. CDR1 is SGHTA and CDR2 is FQGTGA in the germline V gene. The V gene lost 3 bases and the J gene lost 2 bases, with 8 bases spanning the gap. Here the CDR3 DNA reads TGTGCCAGCAGCTTGACAGCCGCCTACGAGCAGTACTTC. The encoded protein is CASSLTAAYEQYF.

The genes are TRBV6-6 and TRBJ2-1; 8 positions agree with TRBD2. Germline loops: CDR1 MNHNY, CDR2 SVGAGI (reference sequence). Trimming removed 5 bases from V and 1 base from J; junction bases left unmatched: 7. The CDR3 contains 16 residues. As DNA, the CDR3 is TGTGCCAGCAGTAGCGGGAGTGGGCCTTCCTACAATGAGCAGTTCTTC. This encodes CASSSGSGPSYNEQFF.

V usage is TRBV6-5 and J usage is TRBJ2-7; 10 bases fit TRBD1. The CDR3 is made up of 14 amino acids. The germline CDR1 and CDR2 sequences are MNHEY and SVGAGI. The V gene end was trimmed by 6 bases and the J gene end by 2 bases; junction bases not matched to a gene: 4. CDR3 protein: CASSPGQGAYEQYF. In DNA form, the CDR3 reads TGTGCCAGCAGCCCAGGACAGGGGGCCTACGAGCAGTACTTC.

The gene calls are TRBV7-2 and TRBJ2-7, with 9 positions matching TRBD1. Germline CDR1 and CDR2: SGHTA and FQGNSA. J gave up 1 base and V 4 bases, and 5 bases lay outside the gene matches. This CDR3 has 15 amino acids. In nucleotides, the CDR3 is TGTGCCAGCAGCTCCCCGGGGACAGGGTCCTACGAGCAGTACTTC. Protein: CASSSPGTGSYEQYF. Complete variable domain (other parts from reference TRBV7-2 and TRBJ2-7): GAGVSQSPSNKVTEKGKDVELRCDPISGHTALYWYRQSLGQGLEFLIYFQGNSAPDKSGLPSDRFSAERTGGSVSTLTIQRTQQEDSAVYLCASSSPGTGSYEQYFGPGTRLTVT.

The chain employs TRBV6-1 and TRBJ2-1, with 8 nucleotides matching TRBD2. J lost 6 bases, V lost 1 base, and 5 bases had no gene match. This CDR3 has 15 amino acids. Germline CDR1 MNHNS, CDR2 SASEGT. The CDR3 is CASSEGSGGSNEQFF. CDR3 nucleotides: TGTGCCAGCAGTGAAGGGTCGGGAGGGTCCAATGAGCAGTTCTTC.

The rearrangement joins TRBV11-3 to TRBJ2-7; 8 nucleotides match TRBD2. This CDR3 has 15 residues. The germline gives CDR1 SGHNT, CDR2 YENEEA. Trimming cost V 4 bases and J 0 bases; bases outside gene matches: 5. CDR3: CASSSRGGGSYEQYF. CDR3 in DNA: TGTGCCAGCAGCTCCCGGGGGGGCGGCTCCTACGAGCAGTACTTC.

V usage is TRBV2 and J usage is TRBJ2-5; 10 bases match TRBD2. The germline CDR1 and CDR2 sequences are SNHLY and FYNNEI. V lost 8 bases, J lost 7 bases, and 4 bases stayed unmatched. This CDR3 has 12 residues. The CDR3 loop reads CASEVAGGTQYF. The CDR3, as DNA: TGTGCCAGCGAGGTAGCGGGAGGGACCCAGTACTTC.

The chain carries TRBV5-1 and TRBJ1-3; D is ambiguous. Germline V gives CDR1 SGHRS, CDR2 YFSETQ. CDR3 length: 14 amino acids. V lost 5 bases and J lost 4, with 13 bases in between. The CDR3 spells CASRHLGEGNTIYF. The CDR3, as DNA: TGCGCCAGCAGACACTTGGGAGAGGGAAACACCATATATTTT.

This chain links TRBV29-1 with TRBJ1-4; tentative D call: TRBD1 (5 bases). V was pared by 3 bases and J by 8 bases, with 13 bases between. CDR1 and CDR2 (germline): SQVTM, ANQGSEA. This CDR3 is built from 13 residues. The CDR3 reads CSVERQGGEKLFF. Written as DNA, the CDR3 is TGCAGCGTTGAGAGGCAGGGTGGGGAAAAACTGTTTTTT.

This sequence joins TRBV10-2 and TRBJ2-6; 7 bases map to TRBD1. The germline CDR1 and CDR2 sequences are WSHSY and SAAADI. V dropped 3 bases and J dropped 2; count of bases not matched to a gene: 10. The CDR3 loop spans 18 amino acids. Written as DNA, the CDR3 is TGCGCCAGCAGTGACCTCGGACAGGCTTTCACTGGGGCCAACGTCCTGACTTTC. Its protein product is CASSDLGQAFTGANVLTF.

The rearrangement joins TRBV2 to TRBJ2-6; D unresolved. The CDR3 length is 15 residues. V was clipped by 0 bases and J by 3 bases, with 6 bases between them. Looked up from germline, CDR1 is SNHLY and CDR2 is FYNNEI. CDR3 loop: CASSEASRGANVLTF. CDR3 coding DNA: TGTGCCAGCAGTGAAGCATCCCGTGGGGCCAACGTCCTGACTTTC.

The chain couples TRBV7-9 to TRBJ2-7; D possibly corresponds to TRBD1 (5 bases). Germline V gives CDR1 SEHNR, CDR2 FQNEAQ (reference sequence). This CDR3 spans 12 amino acids. The V end was cut by 5 bases, the J end by 4 bases, with 9 bases between. The CDR3 sequence: CASSHDSYEQYF. CDR3 sequence (DNA): TGTGCCAGCAGCCATGACAGTTACGAGCAGTACTTC.

The chain combines TRBV6-5 with TRBJ2-7, with 9 bases lining up with TRBD1. Germline trimming cut 5 bases from V and 5 bases from J; bases unmatched to any gene: 7. The CDR3 totals 14 residues. Germline CDR1 MNHEY, CDR2 SVGAGI. The DNA of the CDR3 is TGTGCCAGCAGTAGCGGGACAGGGTTCCACGAGCAGTACTTC. It codes for CASSSGTGFHEQYF.

This sequence joins TRBV7-2 and TRBJ2-7, with a possible D match to TRBD2 (5 bases). Trimming took 1 base from V and 7 from J, leaving 17 bases between them. This CDR3 region has 15 residues. CDR1 is SGHTA and CDR2 is FQGNSA in the germline V gene. The CDR3: CASSLVPSGTREQYF. The CDR3 bases are TGTGCCAGCAGCTTAGTCCCCTCGGGAACGAGAGAGCAGTACTTC.

This chain connects TRBV6-5 to TRBJ1-1; 8 nucleotides match TRBD1. V was pared by 6 bases and J by 5 bases, with 5 bases of the junction left unmatched. The CDR3 covers 13 residues. CDR1 and CDR2 from the germline V gene are MNHEY and SVGAGI. The CDR3 nucleotides read TGTGCCAGCAGCAGGGGGCTATGGACTGAAGCTTTCTTT. Translating it yields CASSRGLWTEAFF.

The CDR3 bases are TGTGCCAGTCCGGGACAGGGCCCCAATGAGCAGTTCTTC. Its protein product is CASPGQGPNEQFF. The J gene is TRBJ2-1, the V gene TRBV2, with 9 bases that match TRBD1. Germline V lookup: CDR1 SNHLY, CDR2 FYNNEI. V shed 9 bases and J 6 bases; nucleotides not matched to a gene: 6. This CDR3 has 13 residues. Variable domain in full (rest from reference TRBV2 and TRBJ2-1): EPEVTQTPSHQVTQMGQEVILRCVPISNHLYFYWYRQILGQKVEFLVSFYNNEISEKSEIFDDQFSVERPDGSNFTLKIRSTKLEDSAMYFCASPGQGPNEQFFGPGTRLTVL.

The genes are TRBV6-1 and TRBJ2-5; tentatively, D is TRBD2 (6 bases). The germline gives CDR1 MNHNS, CDR2 SASEGT. The CDR3 extends over 14 amino acids. The V gene lost 6 bases and the J gene lost 6 bases, with 17 bases spanning the gap. CDR3 nucleotides: TGTGCCAGCAGAACGGTCGACGGGAGACAGACCCAGTACTTC. Translating gives CASRTVDGRQTQYF.

The rearrangement joins TRBV5-5 to TRBJ1-2, with D possibly matching TRBD1 (6 bases). CDR1 is SGHKS and CDR2 is YYEKEE in the germline V gene (reference sequence). Trimming pared 6 bases from V and 4 bases from J, leaving 19 bases between. The CDR3 loop spans 15 amino acids. In DNA form, the CDR3 reads TGTGCCAGCACCCCCTACAGGGAACCCCTCTATGGCTACACCTTC. Translation: CASTPYREPLYGYTF.

The CDR3 bases are TGTGCCAGCAGCCCCAGGACAGCGTGGGAAAAACTGTTTTTT. Translated: CASSPRTAWEKLFF. This chain links TRBV7-6 with TRBJ1-4; a weak D match, TRBD1 (6 bases). The V end lost 5 bases, the J end lost 8 bases, and 15 bases lay between the germline ends. Germline CDR1 reads SGHVS; CDR2 reads FNYEAQ. CDR3 length: 14 amino acids.

This chain links TRBV30 with TRBJ1-4, with D possibly matching TRBD1 (6 bases). Germline-derived CDR1 and CDR2 are GTSNPN and SVGIG (reference sequence). This CDR3 has 15 amino acids. Trimming took off 2 bases at V and 3 bases at J, with 13 bases between the two ends. CDR3 sequence reads: CAWSRDGTSNEKLFF. DNA for the CDR3: TGTGCCTGGAGTAGAGACGGGACATCTAATGAAAAACTGTTTTTT.

This rearrangement joins TRBV5-1 to TRBJ1-1, with D unresolved. The CDR3 sequence is 14 residues long. The germline V and J ends were trimmed by 0 bases and 2 bases, with 8 bases remaining between them. Germline loops: CDR1 SGHRS, CDR2 YFSETQ. CDR3 region: CASSLGELNTEAFF. CDR3 nucleotides: TGCGCCAGCAGCTTGGGGGAGTTAAACACTGAAGCTTTCTTT.

This chain joins TRBV4-1 and TRBJ2-7, with D possibly being TRBD1 (6 bases). In germline, CDR1 is MGHRA, CDR2 YSYEKL. There are 17 residues in the CDR3. Trimming shortened V by 0 bases and J by 0 bases, and 15 bases separated the two germline ends. CDR3 loop: CASSQEHRAFSSYEQYF. For the CDR3, the DNA is TGCGCCAGCAGCCAAGAACACAGGGCCTTCAGCTCCTACGAGCAGTACTTC.

V usage is TRBV11-2 and J usage is TRBJ2-1; TRBD2 aligns across 7 bases. Germline CDR1 SGHAT, CDR2 FQNNGV. V gave up 8 bases and J gave up 2 bases; unmatched junction bases: 9. The CDR3 loop spans 15 amino acids. CDR3 protein: CASSLGGGTYNEQFF. CDR3 in DNA: TGTGCCAGCTCACTAGGCGGGGGTACCTACAATGAGCAGTTCTTC.

The chain couples TRBV7-3 to TRBJ2-1; 8 positions match TRBD1. This CDR3 is built from 16 residues. V was pared by 6 bases and J by 1 base, with 8 bases of the junction left unmatched. The germline CDR1 and CDR2 sequences are SGHTA and FQGTGA. CDR3 amino acids: CASSTQGALSYNEQFF. The CDR3 DNA sequence: TGTGCCAGCAGTACCCAGGGGGCTTTATCCTACAATGAGCAGTTCTTC.

The gene calls are TRBV4-3 and TRBJ1-4; no clear D gene. The CDR3 has 16 residues. Trimming shortened V by 0 bases and J by 0 bases, and 8 bases separated the two germline ends. Germline V gene data show CDR1 as LGHNA and CDR2 as YSLEER. The CDR3 sequence is CASSQDRGATNEKLFF. The DNA for the CDR3 is TGCGCCAGCAGCCAAGATCGCGGTGCAACTAATGAAAAACTGTTTTTT.

The chain uses TRBV2 and TRBJ2-5; D gene uncertain. The CDR3 covers 12 residues. V was cut by 6 bases and J by 5 bases, with 10 bases left in between. CDR1 and CDR2 from the germline V gene are SNHLY and FYNNEI. The CDR3 DNA is TGTGCCAGCAGCAGAATCCCGGAGACCCAGTACTTC. It specifies CASSRIPETQYF.

The V gene is TRBV19, the J gene TRBJ2-1, with 10 bases that match TRBD1. Germline CDR1 reads LNHDA; CDR2 reads SQIVND (reference sequence). J gave up 7 bases and V 1 base, and 13 bases lay outside the gene matches. This CDR3 is 18 amino acids long. The CDR3 spells CASSIGNPTGGYDNEQFF. The CDR3 DNA follows: TGTGCCAGTAGTATAGGCAACCCGACAGGGGGCTATGATAATGAGCAGTTCTTC.

The chain has TRBV19 and TRBJ2-1; unclear D gene. The CDR3 extends over 16 amino acids. With 5 bases removed from V and 3 bases from J, the gap between germline ends came to 17 bases. Looked up from germline, CDR1 is LNHDA and CDR2 is SQIVND (reference sequence). Here the CDR3 reads CASSANPNRVYNEQFF. The CDR3 nucleotides are TGTGCCAGTAGTGCCAACCCGAATCGGGTCTACAATGAGCAGTTCTTC. Variable domain in full (rest from reference TRBV19 and TRBJ2-1): DGGITQSPKYLFRKEGQNVTLSCEQNLNHDAMYWYRQDPGQGLRLIYYSQIVNDFQKGDIAEGYSVSREKKESFPLTVTSAQKNPTAFYLCASSANPNRVYNEQFFGPGTRLTVL.

The chain carries TRBV7-9 and TRBJ1-1, with D tentatively TRBD1 (5 bases). This CDR3 spans 19 amino acids. The ends were cut back, 4 bases at V and 0 bases at J, with 24 bases in the middle. CDR1 and CDR2 from the germline V gene are SEHNR and FQNEAQ (reference sequence). CDR3 amino acids: CASSWAGRGGPVLNTEAFF. The CDR3 DNA reads as TGTGCCAGCAGCTGGGCAGGGCGGGGAGGACCTGTATTGAACACTGAAGCTTTCTTT.

The chain links TRBV27 to TRBJ2-3, with unresolved D. The CDR3 consists of 12 residues. The germline V gene encodes CDR1 MNHEY and CDR2 SMNVEV (reference sequence). Trimming cost V 5 bases and J 6 bases, with 9 bases left between them. CDR3 sequence (DNA): TGTGCCAGCAGTGAGCCTTCGGATACGCAGTATTTT. This codes for CASSEPSDTQYF.

The chain links TRBV7-2 to TRBJ1-5, with D possibly TRBD1 on 5 matching bases. The V end was cut by 5 bases, the J end by 6 bases, with 20 bases between. The CDR3 contains 16 residues. Germline-derived CDR1 and CDR2 are SGHTA and FQGNSA. CDR3 loop: CASSPGGGGGGQPQHF. The CDR3 DNA reads TGTGCCAGCAGCCCCGGGGGTGGGGGTGGGGGTCAGCCCCAGCATTTT.